The 28 T cell receptor beta chains below all came from one sample that was sequenced in a study of T-cell memory formation after mild COVID-19. TCRdb re-called the 5' RACE reads with MiXCR, one entry per CDR3 protein. The table lists some 130,000 distinct CDR3 sequences, 5% to 6.5% of them singletons. Sequencing used PBMCs or a T cell subset sorted from them (not recorded which). Every receptor here comes from an adult woman who had mild COVID-19 (a few samples of this study predate the infection). Cell type and time point are not known.

This clonotype was seen ten or more times. The chain carries TRBV6-1 and TRBJ1-1; TRBD1 might be the D (6 bases). The CDR3 sequence is 13 residues long. Germline V CDR1 and CDR2: MNHNS, SASEGT. The V gene lost 6 bases and the J gene lost 3 bases, with 11 bases spanning the gap. The CDR3 is CASRIQGDTEAFF. The CDR3 region has the DNA TGTGCCAGCAGGATACAGGGAGACACTGAAGCTTTCTTT.

V is TRBV29-1 and J is TRBJ2-3; D gene uncertain. Trimming shortened V by 0 bases and J by 0 bases, and 22 bases separated the two germline ends. Germline V gene sequence: CDR1 SQVTM, CDR2 ANQGSEA. The CDR3 is made up of 19 amino acids. The CDR3 loop reads CSVEDWGFVRKTSTDTQYF. CDR3 DNA sequence: TGCAGCGTTGAAGATTGGGGATTCGTAAGGAAAACTAGCACAGATACGCAGTATTTT.

This clonotype was seen once. The J gene is TRBJ2-2, the V gene TRBV12-3 or TRBV12-4; 9 nucleotides line up with TRBD2. The CDR3 spans 15 residues. The junction had 5 bases not matched to a gene; V was cut back by 3 bases and J by 6 bases. The CDR3 sequence is CASSLGTSWSGELFF. Here the CDR3 DNA reads TGTGCCAGCAGTTTGGGGACTAGCTGGTCCGGGGAGCTGTTTTTT.

This clonotype appeared a few times. This chain links TRBV5-1 with TRBJ1-4, with D perhaps matching TRBD1 (6 bases). Trimming stripped 1 base from V and 5 bases from J, with 15 bases between. Looked up from germline, CDR1 is SGHRS and CDR2 is YFSETQ. The CDR3 is made up of 16 amino acids. The CDR3 reads CASSLNLGQTNEKLFF. The CDR3 DNA follows: TGCGCCAGCAGCTTGAATTTGGGACAAACGAATGAAAAACTGTTTTTT.

The chain carries TRBV7-9 and TRBJ1-1; 8 bases line up with TRBD1. Germline trimming cut 5 bases from V and 4 bases from J; bases unmatched to any gene: 9. The CDR3 covers 15 residues. Germline-derived CDR1 and CDR2 are SEHNR and FQNEAQ (reference sequence). The CDR3: CASSATGAKGTEAFF. Here the CDR3 DNA reads TGTGCCAGCAGCGCGACAGGGGCCAAGGGCACTGAAGCTTTCTTT.

The chain is built from TRBV5-4 and TRBJ2-1; 14 bases line up with TRBD2. CDR3 length: 17 amino acids. V was clipped by 4 bases and J by 3 bases; unmatched bases: 6. Germline V gene data show CDR1 as SGHNT and CDR2 as YYREEE (reference sequence). The CDR3 here is CASSPGTSGRVYNEQFF. For the CDR3, the DNA is TGTGCCAGCAGCCCAGGGACTAGCGGGAGAGTCTACAATGAGCAGTTCTTC.

This clonotype has only a few counts. The chain employs TRBV7-6 and TRBJ2-5; D may be TRBD2 (7 bases). This CDR3 has 23 residues. Trimming removed 5 bases from V and 4 bases from J, with 41 bases in between. Germline V gene lookup returns CDR1 SGHVS and CDR2 FNYEAQ. The CDR3 sequence is CASSPSRVLSRRGTAEGGETQYF. CDR3 DNA: TGTGCCAGCAGCCCATCTAGGGTCTTGTCTCGGCGGGGGACGGCTGAAGGGGGAGAGACCCAGTACTTC. The full variable domain, with the rest looked up from reference TRBV7-6 and TRBJ2-5, is GAGVSQSPRYKVTKRGQDVALRCDPISGHVSLYWYRQALGQGPEFLTYFNYEAQQDKSGLPNDRFSAERPEGSISTLTIQRTEQRDSAMYRCASSPSRVLSRRGTAEGGETQYFGPGTRLLVL.

The chain links TRBV5-1 to TRBJ2-7; 11 positions match TRBD1. Germline CDR1 SGHRS, CDR2 YFSETQ. CDR3 size: 14 residues. Trimming cost V 4 bases and J 5 bases; bases outside gene matches: 5. CDR3 in amino acids: CASSGTGGFDEQYF. CDR3 nucleotides: TGCGCCAGCAGCGGGACAGGGGGGTTCGACGAGCAGTACTTC.

In its sample, this clonotype was seen a few times. The rearrangement joins TRBV6-5 to TRBJ2-7; the D gene could be TRBD1 or TRBD2 (7 bases each). The CDR3 length is 14 residues. V lost 7 bases, J lost 0 bases, and 13 bases lay in between. Germline CDR1 MNHEY, CDR2 SVGAGI. CDR3: CASTRGGGSYEQYF. CDR3 sequence (DNA): TGTGCCAGCACCAGGGGGGGAGGCTCCTACGAGCAGTACTTC.

This clonotype was observed a few times. The V gene is TRBV28, the J gene TRBJ1-1; possible D gene TRBD1, 5 bases. This CDR3 has 15 residues. Germline V gene data show CDR1 as MDHEN and CDR2 as SYDVKM. V lost 4 bases to trimming and J lost 0 bases, with 12 bases between them. The CDR3 sequence is CASSSGFYMNTEAFF. The CDR3 coding sequence is TGTGCCAGCAGTTCAGGGTTTTACATGAACACTGAAGCTTTCTTT.

This clonotype was counted at least ten times. The J gene is TRBJ2-1, the V gene TRBV6-1; TRBD2 agrees at 7 bases. The length of the CDR3 is 13 residues. V dropped 8 bases and J dropped 4; count of bases not matched to a gene: 5. Looked up from germline, CDR1 is MNHNS and CDR2 is SASEGT. CDR3 residues: CASRWGGYNEQFF. The DNA for the CDR3 is TGTGCCAGCCGCTGGGGGGGGTACAATGAGCAGTTCTTC.

This clonotype was recorded a few times. The chain links TRBV29-1 to TRBJ1-1; no definite D call. Germline V gives CDR1 SQVTM, CDR2 ANQGSEA. The ends were cut back, 4 bases at V and 6 bases at J, with 9 bases in the middle. This CDR3 region has 11 residues. The CDR3 coding sequence is TGCAGCGTTGTAGTTGGACCTGAAGCTTTCTTT. Amino acid sequence: CSVVVGPEAFF.

The CDR3 region has the DNA TGTGCCTGGAGTGTAGGTGACAGGGGCGCTGAAGCTTTCTTT. The encoded protein is CAWSVGDRGAEAFF. This chain joins TRBV30 and TRBJ1-1; 8 nucleotides line up with TRBD1. There are 14 residues in the CDR3. CDR1 and CDR2 (germline): GTSNPN, SVGIG (reference sequence). V shed 0 bases, J shed 6 bases, and the junction held 6 bases outside the gene matches.

This clonotype showed up many times. The gene calls are TRBV20-1 and TRBJ2-7; TRBD1 agrees at 8 bases. The CDR3 loop spans 15 amino acids. V dropped 1 base and J dropped 5; count of bases not matched to a gene: 10. The V gene's germline CDR1 is DFQATT and CDR2 SNEGSKA (reference sequence). CDR3 loop: CSARVRTGRLDEQYF. DNA for the CDR3: TGCAGTGCTAGAGTTCGGACAGGGCGGCTGGACGAGCAGTACTTC.

V is TRBV7-2 and J is TRBJ2-5, with D unresolved. Trimming shortened V by 5 bases and J by 4 bases, and 8 bases separated the two germline ends. The length of the CDR3 is 12 residues. CDR1 and CDR2 from the germline V gene are SGHTA and FQGNSA. In nucleotides, the CDR3 is TGTGCCAGCAGCCCCCCCTCAGAGACCCAGTACTTC. It translates to CASSPPSETQYF.

This clonotype was seen many times. The chain recombines TRBV6-1 with TRBJ2-1; D possibly corresponds to TRBD2 (6 bases). This CDR3 contains 12 residues. The germline CDR1 and CDR2 sequences are MNHNS and SASEGT. V shed 5 bases and J shed 12 bases, with 14 bases lying between them. DNA of the CDR3: TGTGCCAGCAGTACCGCGGGGTTAGGGCAGTTCTTC. Residues: CASSTAGLGQFF.

The V call is TRBV24-1, the J call TRBJ1-2; 7 bases match TRBD1. Germline V gene sequence: CDR1 KGHDR, CDR2 SFDVKD. J lost 7 bases, V lost 3 bases, and 13 bases had no gene match. This CDR3 is 16 amino acids long. This CDR3 is CATSDQSLGQFGGYTF. The DNA of the CDR3 is TGTGCCACCAGTGATCAAAGCCTGGGACAGTTTGGTGGCTACACCTTC.

This clonotype was seen only a few times. V usage is TRBV20-1 and J usage is TRBJ2-3; TRBD2 matches 16 bases. This CDR3 comprises 14 residues. The ends lost 6 bases at V and 7 bases at J; junction bases unmatched: 4. The germline V gene encodes CDR1 DFQATT and CDR2 SNEGSKA (reference sequence). Here the CDR3 DNA reads TGCAGTGCCGGGACTAGCGGGGGGGCAAATACGCAGTATTTT. Its translation: CSAGTSGGANTQYF.

This clonotype was seen ten or more times. The rearrangement joins TRBV7-2 to TRBJ2-7; no clear D gene. Germline assignment: CDR1 SGHTA and CDR2 FQGNSA. The germline V and J ends were trimmed by 1 base and 4 bases, with 11 bases remaining between them. This CDR3 is built from 14 residues. CDR3 nucleotide sequence: TGTGCCAGCAGCTTAGTCCCGGAAGGGTACGAGCAGTACTTC. Protein: CASSLVPEGYEQYF. The full variable domain, with the rest looked up from reference TRBV7-2 and TRBJ2-7, is GAGVSQSPSNKVTEKGKDVELRCDPISGHTALYWYRQSLGQGLEFLIYFQGNSAPDKSGLPSDRFSAERTGGSVSTLTIQRTQQEDSAVYLCASSLVPEGYEQYFGPGTRLTVT.

This sequence joins TRBV4-1 and TRBJ1-2; weak D call: TRBD1 (6 bases). V was pared by 0 bases and J by 4 bases, with 9 bases between. The CDR3 extends over 14 amino acids. From germline, CDR1 is MGHRA and CDR2 YSYEKL. Here the CDR3 reads CASSQEIGGYGYTF. For the CDR3, the DNA is TGCGCCAGCAGCCAAGAAATAGGGGGCTATGGCTACACCTTC.

There are a few counts of this clonotype. V usage is TRBV3-1 and J usage is TRBJ1-2; TRBD1 is a possible D gene (6 bases). Trimming took off 3 bases at V and 8 bases at J, with 19 bases between the two ends. The CDR3 contains 15 residues. The V gene's germline CDR1 is LGHDT and CDR2 YNNKEL (reference sequence). CDR3 sequence: CASSHRGLRGHGYTF. DNA for the CDR3: TGTGCCAGCAGCCACCGGGGGCTACGGGGGCACGGCTACACCTTC.

In this sample, this clonotype turned up many times. The rearrangement joins TRBV6-5 to TRBJ2-7, with a weak D call TRBD1 (8 bases). Per the germline V gene, CDR1 is MNHEY and CDR2 is SVGAGI. There are 16 residues in the CDR3. Trimming removed 0 bases at V and 3 bases at J, with 15 bases between. CDR3 in DNA: TGTGCCAGCAGTTACTCGAGGACAGGGAGGGGCTACGAGCAGTACTTC. As protein: CASSYSRTGRGYEQYF.

The chain combines TRBV12-3 or TRBV12-4 with TRBJ2-7; D is unresolved. CDR3 size: 16 residues. V lost 3 bases and J 0 bases, leaving 15 bases between the germline ends. The CDR3 protein is CASSFMGPATSYEQYF. As DNA, the CDR3 is TGTGCCAGCAGTTTTATGGGTCCAGCTACCTCCTACGAGCAGTACTTC.

The chain uses TRBV25-1 and TRBJ2-7; TRBD2 is a possible D gene (5 bases). V dropped 3 bases and J dropped 4 bases, with 19 bases sitting between them. This CDR3 is 16 amino acids long. The germline CDR1 and CDR2 sequences are MGHDK and SYGVNS. CDR3 amino acids: CASSEPLGRGRYEQYF. The CDR3 DNA sequence: TGTGCCAGCAGTGAGCCCCTGGGCCGGGGTCGGTACGAGCAGTACTTC.

This clonotype was detected many times. The V and J genes are TRBV5-1 and TRBJ2-7; 7 nucleotides match TRBD1. The CDR3 runs to 17 residues. J lost 0 bases, V lost 0 bases, and 9 bases had no gene match. Germline V lookup: CDR1 SGHRS, CDR2 YFSETQ. The CDR3 bases are TGCGCCAGCAGCTTGGAGGGGTGGGGACAGAACTCCTACGAGCAGTACTTC. This codes for CASSLEGWGQNSYEQYF. Filled out from reference TRBV5-1 and TRBJ2-7, the complete variable domain reads KAGVTQTPRYLIKTRGQQVTLSCSPISGHRSVSWYQQTPGQGLQFLFEYFSETQRNKGNFPGRFSGRQFSNSRSEMNVSTLELGDSALYLCASSLEGWGQNSYEQYFGPGTRLTVT.

This clonotype has only a few counts. CDR3 amino acids: CASSRDPGGVHYGYTF. The DNA of the CDR3 is TGTGCCAGCAGCCGCGACCCCGGGGGCGTGCACTATGGCTACACCTTC. The chain links TRBV5-6 to TRBJ1-2; a weak D match, TRBD1 (6 bases). CDR3 length: 16 amino acids. The germline CDR1 and CDR2 sequences are SGHDT and YYEEEE. V dropped 4 bases and J dropped 3 bases, with 19 bases sitting between them. Filled out from reference TRBV5-6 and TRBJ1-2, the complete variable domain reads DAGVTQSPTHLIKTRGQQVTLRCSPKSGHDTVSWYQQALGQGPQFIFQYYEEEERQRGNFPDRFSGHQFPNYSSELNVNALLLGDSALYLCASSRDPGGVHYGYTFGSGTRLTVV.

This clonotype showed up many times. The chain is built from TRBV5-1 and TRBJ2-1; a possible D gene is TRBD2 (5 bases). The CDR3 runs to 12 residues. The V and J ends lost 1 base and 10 bases respectively, with 9 bases between them. CDR1 is SGHRS and CDR2 is YFSETQ in the germline V gene. The CDR3 here is CASSLRGLEQFF. In DNA form, the CDR3 reads TGCGCCAGCAGCTTGCGAGGGCTCGAGCAGTTCTTC.

There are many counts of this clonotype. This rearrangement joins TRBV7-7 to TRBJ2-3; D tentatively fits TRBD1 or TRBD2 (6 bases each). The CDR3 is 15 residues long. Germline values: CDR1 SSHAT, CDR2 FNYEAQ (reference sequence). V was pared by 5 bases and J by 5 bases, with 17 bases between. CDR3 loop: CASSPHRGREDTQYF. The CDR3, as DNA: TGTGCCAGCAGCCCCCACCGGGGGCGAGAAGATACGCAGTATTTT.